A selection of T cell receptor beta chains follows, all from one sample in a study of cytomegalovirus exposure and HLA in healthy donors. Assay: immunoSEQ multiplex PCR; the TCRdb copy retains only in-frame clones and omits some. Of 85,000 to 100,000 clones listed, about 80% are singletons. The specimen was PBMCs. These TCRs come from a man aged 35 to 55 in good health and CMV-seropositive. CDR3s include the opening cysteine and the closing phenylalanine or tryptophan. A D gene is named only where the DNA matches it firmly. Clone sizes are given selectively: once, few, many, or a class where the clone is expanded.

clone_size d_call j_call v_call cdr3_nt cdr3_aa
once TRBD1 TRBJ1-1 TRBV19 TGTGCCAGTAGTTGGGGACAGGGGGCCACTGAAGCTTTCTTT CASSWGQGATEAFF
- - TRBJ1-1 TRBV19 TGTGCCAGTATCAAGGGCCGGGGGAACACTGAAGCTTTCTTT CASIKGRGNTEAFF
- TRBD2 TRBJ2-3 TRBV7-8 TGTGCCAGCAGCCCGTCGCGGGACAGCAAACTAGCGGGATGGTTTGATACGCAGTATTTT CASSPSRDSKLAGWFDTQYF
once TRBD1 TRBJ2-6 TRBV28 TGTGCCAGCAGTCAGGGGGCTGGGGCCAACGTCCTGACTTTC CASSQGAGANVLTF
- - TRBJ2-7 TRBV28 TGTGCCAGCAGTTTAGTGGACAGATCCTACGAGCAGTACTTC CASSLVDRSYEQYF
- - TRBJ1-1 TRBV9 TGTGCCAGCAGCGGGACATCGGGACAGAACACTGAAGCTTTCTTT CASSGTSGQNTEAFF
- TRBD1 TRBJ1-1 TRBV5-1 TGCGCCAGCAGCTCCGGGACAGTCAGTGAAGCTTTCTTT CASSSGTVSEAFF
- - TRBJ2-3 TRBV10-3 TGTGCCATCAGTGAGATGGAGCGGGGCACAGATACGCAGTATTTT CAISEMERGTDTQYF
- TRBD1 TRBJ2-1 TRBV5-1 TGCGCCAGCAGCAAAGAACAGGGGAAGTACAATGAGCAGTTCTTC CASSKEQGKYNEQFF
- - TRBJ2-5 TRBV11-2 TGTGCCAGCAGCTTCAGACAGAACTCCGAGACCCAGTACTTC CASSFRQNSETQYF
- - TRBJ1-3 TRBV4-1 TGCGCCAGCAGCCAAGATACAGGGAGAAACACCATATATTTT CASSQDTGRNTIYF
- - TRBJ2-5 TRBV18 TGTGCCAGCTCACCTGAGGGAGAGACCCAGTACTTC CASSPEGETQYF
- - TRBJ1-1 TRBV2 TGTGCCAGCCAGTTCGCCTCTGAAGCTTTCTTT CASQFASEAFF
once TRBD1 TRBJ2-2 TRBV11-2 TGTGCCAGCAGCTCCAGGGGGCCTGGGGAGCTGTTTTTT CASSSRGPGELFF
- - TRBJ2-3 TRBV27 TGTGCCACTTTTAGCGTGCCAGATACGCAGTATTTT CATFSVPDTQYF
- TRBD2 TRBJ2-1 TRBV7-2 TGTGCCAGCAGCCCGACTAGCGGCAACAATGAGCAGTTCTTC CASSPTSGNNEQFF
- TRBD1 TRBJ1-4 TRBV5-1 TGCGCCAGCAGCTTGGTGTCCGGGACAGGGGTCGGGAAACTGTTTTTT CASSLVSGTGVGKLFF
- - TRBJ2-1 TRBV7-9 TGTGCCAGCAGCTACCTCTCAGGCGCCCAGCAGTTCTTC CASSYLSGAQQFF
- - TRBJ2-1 TRBV10-3 TGTGCCATCAGCGAAGAACTCCCGGGGGATGAGCAGTTCTTC CAISEELPGDEQFF
- - TRBJ2-7 TRBV7-6 TGTGCCAGCAGCCCAGGAGGGTACGAGCAGTACTTC CASSPGGYEQYF
once - TRBJ2-2 TRBV6-1 TGTGCCAGCCGAATGGGCAGGGTAAACACCGGGGAGCTGTTTTTT CASRMGRVNTGELFF
few - TRBJ2-1 TRBV27 TGTGCCAGCAGTTTATCGGTGCTAGCCTCCTACAATGAGCAGTTCTTC CASSLSVLASYNEQFF
- TRBD1 TRBJ1-1 TRBV28 TGTGCCAGCAGTTTGGGCGGGACAGGGACAAGGAACACTGAAGCTTTCTTT CASSLGGTGTRNTEAFF
- TRBD1 TRBJ1-4 TRBV6-1 TGTGCCAGCAGTGAAGCGACCGGGACAGCCGAAAAACTGTTTTTT CASSEATGTAEKLFF
- TRBD2 TRBJ2-2 TRBV2 TGTGCCAGCAGAGCCCTAGCGGGGAACACCGGGGAGCTGTTTTTT CASRALAGNTGELFF
once TRBD2 TRBJ2-7 TRBV5-1 TGCGCCAGCAGGCAACGGACTAGCGGGAACTACGAGCAGTACTTC CASRQRTSGNYEQYF
- TRBD2 TRBJ2-5 TRBV11-2 TGTGCCAGCAGCCTAGCGGGGTCGGAGACCCAGTACTTC CASSLAGSETQYF
- - TRBJ2-5 TRBV23-1 TGCGCCAGCAGTCAATATAAAGAGGTAGTACTTCAAGAGACCCAGTACTTC CASSQYKEVVLQETQYF
- - TRBJ2-4 TRBV29-1 TGCAGCGTTGCTAGGTCTGGCATTCAGTACTTC CSVARSGIQYF
- - TRBJ2-3 TRBV21-1 TGTGCCAGCAGCAAAGCTACAAGGCACAGCGGAGATACGCAGTATTTT CASSKATRHSGDTQYF
- TRBD2 TRBJ2-3 TRBV4-2 TGTGCCAGCAGCCTAACCCCGGGGGGGGTGATTAGCACAGATACGCAGTATTTT CASSLTPGGVISTDTQYF
- TRBD1 TRBJ2-7 TRBV6-5 TGTGCCAGCAGTTACTCTGGGACAGGTGAACAGTACTTC CASSYSGTGEQYF
- TRBD2 TRBJ2-1 TRBV28 TGTGCCAGCAGTTTACAGCGGGGACCGGGATACTCCTACAATGAGCAGTTCTTC CASSLQRGPGYSYNEQFF
- TRBD2 TRBJ2-1 TRBV7-2 TGTGCCAGCAGCTCGGGGGGGGGCGCTAGTAATGAGCAGTTCTTC CASSSGGGASNEQFF
- TRBD1 TRBJ1-5 TRBV25-1 TGTGCCAGCTCTTCACAGGGGGTTTATCAGCCCCAGCATTTT CASSSQGVYQPQHF
- TRBD1 TRBJ2-1 TRBV4-3 TGCGCCAGCAGCCAAGAAGGGGGGCAGGGACAGGGAGTTTTCTTC CASSQEGGQGQGVFF
- TRBD1 TRBJ1-2 TRBV19 TGTGCCAGTAGTGGCTCCGGGACAGGGGGTGTTGGGTTCTATGGCTACACCTTC CASSGSGTGGVGFYGYTF
- - TRBJ2-5 TRBV5-8 TGTGCCAGCAGGCGGGAACAGGCCCAAGAGACCCAGTACTTC CASRREQAQETQYF
- - TRBJ2-4 TRBV10-3 TGTGCCATCAGTGAAGGGAGAGGAGGGATAGGCATTCAGTACTTC CAISEGRGGIGIQYF
- TRBD1 TRBJ2-1 TRBV11-2 TGTGCCAGCAGCTTAGTCCCCATCGACAGGGTCCCCTACAATGAGCAGTTCTTC CASSLVPIDRVPYNEQFF